This T cell receptor beta chain derives from a study of T cell changes during pregnancy in multiple sclerosis. The CDR3 is 17 residues long. V shed 5 bases and J 0 bases; nucleotides not matched to a gene: 12. The germline V gene has CDR1 SEHNR and CDR2 FQNEAQ (reference sequence). Profiling relied on immunoSEQ multiplex PCR, and the TCRdb table lists in-frame clones only, not all of them. There are 55,000 to 80,000 clones in the sample; approximately 93% occur only once, and roughly 3% lies in the top ten. The TCR comes from a female donor with multiple sclerosis, enrolled in a pregnancy study. This material consisted of CD8+ T cells from peripheral blood mononuclear cells, taken in the second trimester of pregnancy. The chain has TRBV7-9 and TRBJ2-7; 8 nucleotides line up with TRBD2. The chain's CDR3 is CASSPEGLAGRSYEQYF. The DNA of the CDR3 is TGTGCCAGCAGCCCAGAGGGTTTAGCGGGACGCTCCTACGAGCAGTACTTC.